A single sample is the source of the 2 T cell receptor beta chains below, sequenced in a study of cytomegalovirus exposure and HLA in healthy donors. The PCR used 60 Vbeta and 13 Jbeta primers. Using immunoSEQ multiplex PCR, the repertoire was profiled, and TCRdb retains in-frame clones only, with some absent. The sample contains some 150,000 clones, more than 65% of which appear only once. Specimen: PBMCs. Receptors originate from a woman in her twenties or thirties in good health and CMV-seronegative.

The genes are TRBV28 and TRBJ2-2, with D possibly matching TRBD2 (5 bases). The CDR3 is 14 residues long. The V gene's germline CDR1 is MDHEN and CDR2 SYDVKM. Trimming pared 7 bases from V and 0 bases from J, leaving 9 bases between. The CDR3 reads CASKSGTNTGELFF. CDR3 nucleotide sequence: TGTGCCAGCAAATCCGGGACGAACACCGGGGAGCTGTTTTTT.

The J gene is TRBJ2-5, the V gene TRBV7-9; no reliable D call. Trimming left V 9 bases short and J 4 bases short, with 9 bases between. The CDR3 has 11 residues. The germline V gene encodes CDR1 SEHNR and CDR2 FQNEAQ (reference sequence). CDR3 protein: CASRTGETQYF. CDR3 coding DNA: TGTGCCAGTAGAACGGGAGAGACCCAGTACTTC.